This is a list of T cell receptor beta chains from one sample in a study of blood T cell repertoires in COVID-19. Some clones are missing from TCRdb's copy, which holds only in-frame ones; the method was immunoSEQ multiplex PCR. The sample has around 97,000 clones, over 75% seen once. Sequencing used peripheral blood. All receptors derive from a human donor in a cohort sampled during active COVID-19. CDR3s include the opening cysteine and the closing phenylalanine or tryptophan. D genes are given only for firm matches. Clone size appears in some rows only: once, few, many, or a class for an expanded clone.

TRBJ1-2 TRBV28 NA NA CASSLVGGPLYGYTF TGTGCCAGCAGTCTGGTTGGGGGCCCGCTCTATGGCTACACCTTC
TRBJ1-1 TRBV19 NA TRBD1 CASTPRQGLNTEAFF TGTGCCAGTACCCCAAGACAGGGGTTGAACACTGAAGCTTTCTTT
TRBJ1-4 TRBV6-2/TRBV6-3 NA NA CASSLLADLGGANEKLFF TGTGCCAGCAGTCTGCTCGCCGACCTGGGGGGGGCTAATGAAAAACTGTTTTTT
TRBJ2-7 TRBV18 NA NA CASSPVEGNEQYF TGTGCCAGCTCACCAGTGGAGGGGAACGAGCAGTACTTC
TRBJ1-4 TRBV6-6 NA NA CASSYSPGLGEKLFF TGTGCCAGCAGTTACTCGCCAGGGCTCGGGGAAAAACTGTTTTTT
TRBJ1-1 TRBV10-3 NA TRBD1 CAITPGQGADWTEAFF TGTGCCATCACCCCGGGACAGGGGGCTGATTGGACTGAAGCTTTCTTT
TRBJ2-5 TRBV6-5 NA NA CASTPTGGTQYF TGTGCCAGCACCCCAACCGGGGGGACCCAGTACTTC
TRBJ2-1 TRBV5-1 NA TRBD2 CASSSDSGTHNEQFF TGCGCCAGCAGCTCGGATAGCGGGACCCACAATGAGCAGTTCTTC
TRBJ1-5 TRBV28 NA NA CASNNNQPQHF TGTGCCAGCAACAATAATCAGCCCCAGCATTTT
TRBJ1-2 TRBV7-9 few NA CASSLASANYGYTF TGTGCCAGCAGCTTAGCGTCAGCTAACTATGGCTACACCTTC
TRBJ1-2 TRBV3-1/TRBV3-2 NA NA CASSQHSETGGARNGYTF TGTGCCAGCAGCCAACATTCTGAGACGGGGGGGGCGAGGAATGGCTACACCTTC
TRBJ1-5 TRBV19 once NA CAIGEYSNQPQHF TGTGCCATCGGGGAGTATAGCAATCAGCCCCAGCATTTT
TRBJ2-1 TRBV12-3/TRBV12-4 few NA CASNSGPFNEQFF TGTGCCAGCAACTCAGGGCCTTTCAATGAGCAGTTCTTC
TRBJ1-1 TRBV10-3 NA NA CAISEAGTSVTEAFF TGTGCCATCAGTGAGGCCGGGACATCAGTCACTGAAGCTTTCTTT
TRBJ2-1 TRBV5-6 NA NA CASSLFQAGYNEQFF TGTGCCAGCAGCTTGTTCCAAGCGGGCTACAATGAGCAGTTCTTC
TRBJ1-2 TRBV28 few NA CASRETENYGYTF TGTGCCAGCAGAGAAACAGAAAACTATGGCTACACCTTC
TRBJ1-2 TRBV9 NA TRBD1 CASSDRGQRPGYTF TGTGCCAGCAGCGACAGGGGCCAGCGTCCCGGCTACACCTTC
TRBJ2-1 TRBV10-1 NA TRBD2 CASSELAGVSYNEQFF TGCGCCAGCAGTGAGCTGGCGGGAGTTTCGTACAATGAGCAGTTCTTC
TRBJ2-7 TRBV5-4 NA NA CASSHPGKPYEQYF TGTGCCAGCAGCCACCCAGGGAAGCCCTACGAGCAGTACTTC